This TCR beta chain was recovered during a study of blood T cell repertoires in COVID-19. Study at large: Acute and convalescent COVID-19 samples came from the United States, Italy and Spain. PBMCs, B-cell-depleted T cells, or T cells provided the cDNA or gDNA that made up the material.

In the original processing: How many nucleated cells were present was estimated from reference gene primer amplification. Repertoires were generated with immunoSEQ multiplex PCR, while TCRdb's copy carries only in-frame clones and drops some. Clone size and the V and J calls come from that table; the DNA yielded D and trimming. The data contain roughly 80,000 clones, 83% of them singletons. CDR1 and CDR2 (germline): KGHSH, LQKENI. Between the trimmed V and J ends, which lost 3 bases and 0 bases, there was a span of 15 bases. The CDR3 contains 17 residues. This clone was counted once. The V and J genes are TRBV18 and TRBJ2-1; the D gene is possibly TRBD2 (5 bases). The sequence came from an elderly woman with acute or convalescent COVID-19. Sample: peripheral blood. In nucleotides, the CDR3 is TGTGCCAGCTCACCGCCCTCTAGCCGAGGCTCCTACAATGAGCAGTTCTTC. Its translation is CASSPPSSRGSYNEQFF.